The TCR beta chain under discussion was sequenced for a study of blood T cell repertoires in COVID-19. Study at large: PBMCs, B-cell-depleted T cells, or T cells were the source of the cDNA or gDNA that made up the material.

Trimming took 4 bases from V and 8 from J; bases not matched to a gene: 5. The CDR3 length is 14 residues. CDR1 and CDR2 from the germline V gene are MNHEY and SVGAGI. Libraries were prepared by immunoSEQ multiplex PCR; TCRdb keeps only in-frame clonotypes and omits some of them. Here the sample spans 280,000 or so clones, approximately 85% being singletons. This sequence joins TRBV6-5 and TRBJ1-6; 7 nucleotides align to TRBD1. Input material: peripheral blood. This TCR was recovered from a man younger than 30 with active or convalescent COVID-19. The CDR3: CASSSRQGHSPLHF. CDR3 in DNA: TGTGCCAGCAGTTCAAGACAGGGACATTCACCCCTCCACTTT.